Listed below are T cell receptor beta chains from one sample, sequenced in a study of blood T cell repertoires in COVID-19. Generated by immunoSEQ multiplex PCR, the TCRdb table keeps only in-frame clones and is missing some. The sample has under 250,000 clones, more than 75% seen once; the top ten hold 3.5% to 4.5%. Sequenced sample: PBMCs or T cells enriched from blood (not recorded which). The receptors come from a man aged 30 to 39 with acute COVID-19. The CDR3 runs from the conserved cysteine through the conserved F or W. D genes are given only for firm matches. Clone size appears in some rows only: once, few, many, or a class for an expanded clone.

-	TRBV6-5	TRBJ1-1	-	TGTGCCAGCAGGAGGCAGGGGCCATTGAACACTGAAGCTTTCTTT	CASRRQGPLNTEAFF
-	TRBV7-9	TRBJ1-4	TRBD1	TGTGCCAGCAGCTTAGGGACAGGGTTGGCAACTAATGAAAAACTGTTTTTT	CASSLGTGLATNEKLFF
few	TRBV6-1	TRBJ2-1	-	TGTGCCAGCAGTGATGGGGCTTTCAATGAGCAGTTCTTC	CASSDGAFNEQFF
-	TRBV27	TRBJ1-1	-	TGTGCCAGCAGGGATACAGGGTCTCGAGCTTTCTTT	CASRDTGSRAFF
-	TRBV12-3/TRBV12-4	TRBJ1-2	-	TGTGCCAGCACCTTCCATGGCTACACCTTC	CASTFHGYTF
-	TRBV9	TRBJ2-5	-	TGTGCCAGCAGCGCCGGGCAAGAGACCCAGTACTTC	CASSAGQETQYF
-	TRBV5-5	TRBJ1-2	TRBD1	TGTGCCAGCAGCTCACCTTCCGGACAGGGAATAGACTATGGCTACACCTTC	CASSSPSGQGIDYGYTF
-	TRBV9	TRBJ2-1	-	TGTGCCAGCAGCGCCATCCCGCAGGCGGAGCAGTTCTTC	CASSAIPQAEQFF
-	TRBV9	TRBJ2-6	TRBD1	TGTGCCAGTTCCCTCCTTGGGACAGATCGCTCTGGGGCCAACGTCCTGACTTTC	CASSLLGTDRSGANVLTF
-	TRBV5-4	TRBJ1-2	-	TGTGCCAGCAGCCAAGGCGGGGGCTCTAACTATGGCTACACCTTC	CASSQGGGSNYGYTF
-	TRBV12-3/TRBV12-4	TRBJ1-2	-	TGTGCCAGCAGTTTCGCACGGAGGGGCTACACCTTC	CASSFARRGYTF
-	TRBV9	TRBJ2-1	TRBD2	TGTGCCAGCAGCTTACTAGCGGACCCCTCCTACAATGAGCAGTTCTTC	CASSLLADPSYNEQFF
-	TRBV5-5	TRBJ1-5	TRBD1	TGTGCCAGCAGCTTGGAAGGGACAGGGGGCGGTCAGCCCCAGCATTTT	CASSLEGTGGGQPQHF
-	TRBV5-5	TRBJ2-2	TRBD2	TGTGCCAGCAGCTCGGGACTAGCGGGGGTAGGGGAGCTGTTTTTT	CASSSGLAGVGELFF
few	TRBV27	TRBJ1-5	TRBD1	TGTGCCAGCAGCCTATCCGGGACAGCCAATCAGCCCCAGCATTTT	CASSLSGTANQPQHF
-	TRBV25-1	TRBJ1-1	-	TGTGCCAGCACCAGGGGAACTGAAGCTTTCTTT	CASTRGTEAFF
once	TRBV7-2	TRBJ2-7	TRBD1	TGTGCCAGCAGCCCCGGGACAGGGGCCCCCTACGAGCAGTACTTC	CASSPGTGAPYEQYF
-	TRBV11-1	TRBJ2-5	-	TGTGCCAGCAGCTTTGGGGAGGGGGATGCGGAGACCCAGTACTTC	CASSFGEGDAETQYF
once	TRBV5-1	TRBJ2-3	-	TGCGCCAGCAGCTTGGTTCCCCCAGGGGACGGGGTGTCAGATACGCAGTATTTT	CASSLVPPGDGVSDTQYF
few	TRBV2	TRBJ1-1	TRBD1	TGTGCCAGCAGTGAAGCCGGGACAGGGGCTCGGGCTGAAGCTTTCTTT	CASSEAGTGARAEAFF
-	TRBV6-4	TRBJ2-1	TRBD1	TGTGCCAGCAGCGGGACAGGGGGCCGGGATGAGCAGTTCTTC	CASSGTGGRDEQFF
-	TRBV4-1	TRBJ1-5	-	TGCGCCAGCAGCCCCGCCTATAGCAATCAGCCCCAGCATTTT	CASSPAYSNQPQHF
-	TRBV3-1/TRBV3-2	TRBJ2-5	-	TGTGCCAGCAGCCAAGATTTTCTGGGGGGAGCCAACTTC	CASSQDFLGGANF
-	TRBV3-1/TRBV3-2	TRBJ2-1	-	TGTGCCAGCAGCCCCAACTCCTACAATGAGCAGTTCTTC	CASSPNSYNEQFF
-	TRBV7-3	TRBJ1-3	-	TGTGCCAGCAGCGCCGGGACACTTGACACCATATATTTT	CASSAGTLDTIYF
once	TRBV10-3	TRBJ2-7	-	TGTGCCATACTAGGGGGGGCGGTTTGGGAGCAGTACTTC	CAILGGAVWEQYF
few	TRBV4-2	TRBJ2-7	-	TGTGCCAGCAGCCAAGACGAGGGGGTCTACGAGCAGTACTTC	CASSQDEGVYEQYF
-	TRBV2	TRBJ1-2	-	TGTGCCAGCCATGGCCAGGGTTCAGATGGCTACACCTTC	CASHGQGSDGYTF
-	TRBV3-1/TRBV3-2	TRBJ1-1	-	TGTGCCAGCAATCGGGGAACTATGAACACTGAAGCTTTCTTT	CASNRGTMNTEAFF
-	TRBV9	TRBJ2-5	-	TGTGCCAGCAGCGTAGAGTCACGGGGGACCCAGTACTTC	CASSVESRGTQYF
-	TRBV14	TRBJ1-1	-	TGTGCCAGCAGCCTCACGGGTGGAATGGTTGAAGCTTTCTTT	CASSLTGGMVEAFF
once	TRBV6-1	TRBJ1-2	-	TGTGCCAGCAGTGAATTTTTAGGGGAAACCTATGGCTACACCTTC	CASSEFLGETYGYTF
-	TRBV5-5	TRBJ2-4	TRBD1	TGTGCCAGCAGCTTACAGGGGGACATTCAGTACTTC	CASSLQGDIQYF
-	TRBV5-4	TRBJ2-7	TRBD2	TGTGCCAGCAGCTCCGGGACTAGCAGCCACGAGCAGTACTTC	CASSSGTSSHEQYF
few	TRBV12-3/TRBV12-4	TRBJ1-2	-	TGTGCCAGCAGTTTAGGAGGCCTCTATGGCTACACCTTC	CASSLGGLYGYTF